One and the same sample provided the 2 T cell receptor beta chains below, sequenced in a study of T cell responses to AZD1222 COVID-19 vaccine. The data were produced by immunoSEQ multiplex PCR, yet TCRdb's version contains in-frame clones alone and is incomplete. The sample contains around 150,000 clones, over 90% of which appear only once. Sequencing was performed on peripheral blood, taken on day 0 of AZD1222 vaccination. All receptors derive from an adult in good health.

The V and J genes are TRBV10-3 and TRBJ2-6, with 10 bases aligning to TRBD1. The germline gives CDR1 ENHRY, CDR2 SYGVKD. Losses at the gene ends were 3 bases for V and 0 bases for J; bases not matched to a gene: 2. The CDR3 length is 17 residues. The CDR3 sequence is CAISEGTGDSGANVLTF. CDR3 nucleotide sequence: TGTGCCATCAGTGAAGGGACAGGGGACTCTGGGGCCAACGTCCTGACTTTC.

This chain uses TRBV7-2 with TRBJ1-5, with D uncertain. V lost 3 bases and J 2 bases, leaving 8 bases between the germline ends. The CDR3 spans 14 residues. Germline lookup yields CDR1 SGHTA and CDR2 FQGNSA. DNA of the CDR3: TGTGCCAGCAGCTTTAAAGAGGGCAATCAGCCCCAGCATTTT. As protein: CASSFKEGNQPQHF.